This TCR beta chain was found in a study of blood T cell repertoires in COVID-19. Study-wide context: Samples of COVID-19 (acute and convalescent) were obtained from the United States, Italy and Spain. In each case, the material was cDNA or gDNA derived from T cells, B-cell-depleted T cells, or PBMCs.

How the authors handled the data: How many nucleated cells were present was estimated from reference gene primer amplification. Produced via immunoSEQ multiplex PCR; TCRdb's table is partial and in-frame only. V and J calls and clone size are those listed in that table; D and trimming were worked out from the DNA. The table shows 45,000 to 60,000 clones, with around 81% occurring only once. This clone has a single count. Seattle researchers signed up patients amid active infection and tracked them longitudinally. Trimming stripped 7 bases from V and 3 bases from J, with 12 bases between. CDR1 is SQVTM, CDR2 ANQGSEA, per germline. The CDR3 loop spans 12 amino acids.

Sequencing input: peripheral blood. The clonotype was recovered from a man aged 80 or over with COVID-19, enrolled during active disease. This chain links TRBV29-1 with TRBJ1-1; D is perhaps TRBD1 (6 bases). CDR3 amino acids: CSGRGIDTEAFF. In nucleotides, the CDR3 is TGCAGCGGAAGGGGGATAGACACTGAAGCTTTCTTT.